Below are 3 T cell receptor beta chains sequenced from a single sample in a study of blood T cell repertoires in COVID-19. TCRdb keeps only in-frame clones here, not all; method: immunoSEQ multiplex PCR. The profile covers some 220,000 clones, with roughly 88% appearing a single time and roughly 10% taken by the ten largest. Input material: peripheral blood. The receptor source for this set is a man aged 45 to 65 with active or convalescent COVID-19.

V is TRBV19 and J is TRBJ1-2, with 7 bases lining up with TRBD1. The V gene end was trimmed by 4 bases and the J gene end by 4 bases; junction bases not matched to a gene: 0. The CDR3 totals 12 residues. Germline CDR1 reads LNHDA; CDR2 reads SQIVND (reference sequence). DNA for the CDR3: TGTGCCAGTAGTAGGGACAGCTATGGCTACACCTTC. This translates into CASSRDSYGYTF.

This chain joins TRBV11-3 and TRBJ2-5; 10 nucleotides align to TRBD1. Trimming took 5 bases from V and 3 from J; bases not matched to a gene: 0. The CDR3 is made up of 13 amino acids. Germline V gives CDR1 SGHNT, CDR2 YENEEA. This CDR3 is CASSGQGEETQYF. The CDR3 nucleotides are TGTGCCAGCAGCGGACAGGGGGAAGAGACCCAGTACTTC.

V usage is TRBV20-1 and J usage is TRBJ2-7, with TRBD2 as a possible D gene (6 bases). Germline V lookup: CDR1 DFQATT, CDR2 SNEGSKA (reference sequence). The CDR3 runs 11 residues. V was pared by 4 bases and J by 11 bases, with 15 bases between. The CDR3 loop reads CSAIIGTHKYF. The DNA for the CDR3 is TGCAGTGCTATTATCGGGACTCATAAGTACTTC.